The present entry profiles one T cell receptor (beta chain) with its context. In the original analysis: Researchers report that nucleated cell counts were estimated from reference gene primer amplification. Generated by immunoSEQ multiplex PCR, the TCRdb table keeps only in-frame clones and is missing some. From that table come the V and J calls and clone size; the DNA was used to work out D and trimming. The repertoire includes roughly 310,000 clones, roughly 90% of them detected once, and 2.5% to 3% sits in the top ten. CDR3 length: 19 amino acids. V lost 6 bases, J lost 3 bases, and 15 bases stayed unmatched. Germline lookup yields CDR1 SNHLY and CDR2 FYNNEI. This sample stems from a study of blood T cell repertoires in COVID-19. Seattle's enrolled individuals joined amid active infection and were then monitored longitudinally.

Source material: peripheral blood. The origin of this receptor is a woman aged 25 to 39 with COVID-19, enrolled during active disease. The chain joins TRBV2 to TRBJ2-4; 12 positions match TRBD2. The CDR3 loop reads CASRPTSGRSGVSKNIQYF. The CDR3 DNA follows: TGTGCCAGCAGACCGACTAGCGGGAGAAGCGGAGTCAGCAAAAACATTCAGTACTTC.